The entry that follows covers one TCR beta chain sequence. The antigen is undetermined. Through Arm-PCR of CDR3 regions and iRepertoire HTBI primers, TCR beta libraries were built. TCRdb recomputed calls from the multiplex PCR reads with MiXCR, one row per CDR3 protein. The data contain 350,000 to 450,000 distinct CDR3 sequences, over 12% of them singletons. The CDR3 covers 10 residues. Germline loops: CDR1 MDHEN, CDR2 SYDVKM. Between the trimmed V and J ends, which lost 7 bases and 5 bases, there was a span of 5 bases. Described time point: newly diagnosed GD, antithyroid drugs for less than 3 months. From PBMCs, RNA was extracted and then used to make the TCR library. A roughly 8.3-milliliter sample of peripheral blood was drawn into EDTA tubes. The data belong to a study of regulatory T cells in long-lasting Graves disease. Findings and limits, study-wide: Persistent patients had a count of shared public clonotypes (around 2,700) that exceeded that of new patients (around 1,000).

This sample was also put to use in a study of T cells in Graves' hyperthyroidism and ophthalmopathy. That source adds: Before onset, by a median of 6.5 months, the model predicted ophthalmopathy.

The genes are TRBV28 and TRBJ1-1; D unresolved. The TCR comes from a middle-aged woman with Graves disease. The material sequenced was peripheral blood mononuclear cells (PBMCs), taken at new diagnosis, from a patient treated with antithyroid drugs. The chain's CDR3 is CASMGTEAFF. The CDR3 nucleotides are TGTGCCAGCATGGGGACTGAAGCTTTCTTT.